This T cell receptor (beta chain) was sequenced in a study of T cells after yellow fever vaccination. Conversion of TCR transcripts into cDNA relied on 5'RACE template switching, which added a universal primer site and UMIs. TCRdb analysed the 5' RACE reads with MiXCR anew, one entry per CDR3 protein. The profile shows fewer than 650,000 distinct CDR3 sequences, less than 25% of them singletons. Trimming removed 10 bases at V and 6 bases at J, with 29 bases between. This CDR3 region has 17 residues. Germline V gene sequence: CDR1 SEHNR, CDR2 FQNEAQ (reference sequence). The material sequenced was PBMCs, taken roughly 20 days after the first yellow fever vaccination. V gene TRBV7-9 combines with J gene TRBJ2-3; TRBD2 is a possible D gene (7 bases). This sequence originates from a man younger than 35 who received the YFV17D yellow fever vaccine. CDR3 nucleotide sequence: TGTGCCACCTCAGCTTATGCGGGGGCCACCCCCCGCGATACGCAGTATTTT. It is translated as CATSAYAGATPRDTQYF. Filled out from reference TRBV7-9 and TRBJ2-3, the complete variable domain reads DTGVSQNPRHKITKRGQNVTFRCDPISEHNRLYWYRQTLGQGPEFLTYFQNEAQLEKSRLLSDRFSAERPKGSFSTLEIQRTEQGDSAMYLCATSAYAGATPRDTQYFGPGTRLTVL.